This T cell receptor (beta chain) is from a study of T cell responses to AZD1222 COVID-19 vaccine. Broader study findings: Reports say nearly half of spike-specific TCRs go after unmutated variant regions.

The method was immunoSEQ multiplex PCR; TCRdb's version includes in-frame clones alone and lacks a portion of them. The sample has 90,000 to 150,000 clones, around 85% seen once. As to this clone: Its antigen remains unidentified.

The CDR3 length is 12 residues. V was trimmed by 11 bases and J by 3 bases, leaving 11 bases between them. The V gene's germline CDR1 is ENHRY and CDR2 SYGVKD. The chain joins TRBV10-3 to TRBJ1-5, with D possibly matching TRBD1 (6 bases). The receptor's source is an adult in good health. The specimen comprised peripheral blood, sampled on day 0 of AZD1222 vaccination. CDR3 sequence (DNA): TGTGCCTCTGGGGGCTCCAATCAGCCCCAGCATTTT. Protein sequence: CASGGSNQPQHF.